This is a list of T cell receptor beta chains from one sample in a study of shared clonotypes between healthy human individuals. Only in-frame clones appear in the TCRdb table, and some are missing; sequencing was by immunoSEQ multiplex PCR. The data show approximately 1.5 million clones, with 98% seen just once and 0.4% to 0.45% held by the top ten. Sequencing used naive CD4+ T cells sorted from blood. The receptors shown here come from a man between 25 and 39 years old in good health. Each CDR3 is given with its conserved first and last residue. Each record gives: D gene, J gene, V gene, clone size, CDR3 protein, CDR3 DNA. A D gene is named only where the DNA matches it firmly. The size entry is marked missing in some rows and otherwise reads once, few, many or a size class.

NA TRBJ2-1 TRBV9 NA CASSVAAVYNEQFF TGTGCCAGCAGCGTAGCGGCAGTCTACAATGAGCAGTTCTTC
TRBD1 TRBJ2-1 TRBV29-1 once CSVEITGQGYGEQFF TGCAGCGTTGAGATAACAGGACAGGGGTATGGTGAGCAGTTCTTC
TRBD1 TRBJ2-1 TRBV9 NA CASSIQGISYNEQFF TGTGCCAGCAGTATACAGGGGATAAGCTACAATGAGCAGTTCTTC
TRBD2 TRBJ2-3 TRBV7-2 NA CASSLALAGSHTQYF TGTGCCAGCAGCTTAGCGCTAGCGGGATCACATACGCAGTATTTT
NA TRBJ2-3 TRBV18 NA CASSSPGSIKDTQYF TGTGCCAGCTCATCCCCCGGGAGTATTAAAGATACGCAGTATTTT
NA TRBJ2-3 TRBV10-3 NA CAISERQDTQYF TGTGCCATCAGTGAGAGGCAAGATACGCAGTATTTT
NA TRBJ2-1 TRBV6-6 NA CASTLDSSYNEQFF TGTGCCAGCACCTTAGATAGCTCCTACAATGAGCAGTTCTTC
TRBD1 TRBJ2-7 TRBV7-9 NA CASSSRDRESSYEQYF TGTGCCAGCAGCTCAAGGGACAGGGAGAGTTCCTACGAGCAGTACTTC
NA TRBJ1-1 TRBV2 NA CASSVNRVPSLNTEAFF TGTGCCAGCAGTGTTAACAGGGTCCCTTCCCTGAACACTGAAGCTTTCTTT
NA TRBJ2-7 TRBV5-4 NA CASSLIFSYEQYF TGTGCCAGCAGCCTAATATTCTCCTACGAGCAGTACTTC
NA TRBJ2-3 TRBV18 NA CASSPLEGGGSDTQYF TGTGCCAGCTCACCCCTTGAGGGAGGGGGCTCAGATACGCAGTATTTT
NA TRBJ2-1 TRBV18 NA CASSWDLSTNEQFF TGTGCCAGCTCATGGGACCTTTCTACCAATGAGCAGTTCTTC
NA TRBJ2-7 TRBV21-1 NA CASSKGWGFPTYEQYF TGTGCCAGCAGCAAAGGGTGGGGGTTCCCAACCTACGAGCAGTACTTC
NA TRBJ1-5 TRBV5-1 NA CASSAGTVNNQPQHF TGCGCCAGCAGTGCCGGGACGGTGAACAATCAGCCCCAGCATTTT
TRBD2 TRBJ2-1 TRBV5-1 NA CASSRTSGKYNEQFF TGCGCCAGCAGCCGGACTAGCGGCAAGTACAATGAGCAGTTCTTC
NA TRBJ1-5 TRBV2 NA CASSEGGRISNQPQHF TGTGCCAGCAGTGAAGGGGGACGGATTAGCAATCAGCCCCAGCATTTT
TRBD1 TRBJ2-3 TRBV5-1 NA CASSFVKGADTQYF TGCGCCAGCAGCTTCGTAAAGGGGGCGGATACGCAGTATTTT
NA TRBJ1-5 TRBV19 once CASSTFPYSNQPQHF TGTGCCAGTAGCACCTTCCCGTATAGCAATCAGCCCCAGCATTTT
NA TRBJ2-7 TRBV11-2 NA CASSPGIVSSYEQYF TGTGCCAGCAGCCCTGGGATCGTAAGCTCCTACGAGCAGTACTTC
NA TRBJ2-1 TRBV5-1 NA CASSIILGNEQFF TGCGCCAGCAGCATCATCCTTGGCAATGAGCAGTTCTTC
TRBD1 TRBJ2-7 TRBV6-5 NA CASSYRDRPYEQYF TGTGCCAGCAGTTACAGGGACAGACCCTACGAGCAGTACTTC
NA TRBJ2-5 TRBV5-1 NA CASSLEGGRRETQYF TGCGCCAGCAGCTTGGAGGGGGGGCGCCGGGAGACCCAGTACTTC
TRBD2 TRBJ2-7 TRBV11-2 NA CASSRTSGGLYEQYF TGTGCCAGCAGTAGAACTAGCGGGGGACTCTACGAGCAGTACTTC
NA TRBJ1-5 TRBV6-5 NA CASGNGYNQPQHF TGTGCCAGCGGAAACGGATACAATCAGCCCCAGCATTTT
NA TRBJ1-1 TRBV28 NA CASSLFTEAFF TGTGCCAGCAGTTTATTCACTGAAGCTTTCTTT
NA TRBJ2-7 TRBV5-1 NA CASSFKSEYYEQYF TGCGCCAGCAGCTTCAAATCGGAGTACTACGAGCAGTACTTC
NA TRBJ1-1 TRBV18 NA CASSPLGAVNTEAFF TGTGCCAGCTCACCATTGGGGGCGGTGAACACTGAAGCTTTCTTT
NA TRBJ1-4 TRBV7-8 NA CASSLRQGNEKLFF TGTGCCAGCAGCTTAAGGCAGGGGAATGAAAAACTGTTTTTT